The 4 T cell receptor beta chains below come from one sample, sequenced in a study of shared clonotypes between healthy human individuals. Repertoires were generated with immunoSEQ multiplex PCR, while TCRdb's copy carries only in-frame clones and drops some. Counted here are approximately 1.5 million clones, just under 99% occurring once; the ten biggest clones make up about 0.34%. Sample: naive CD4+ T cells sorted from blood. Sample subset: CD45RA+ positively selected. These TCRs come from a man aged 25-40 years in good health.

The chain carries TRBV5-1 and TRBJ2-1; D remains ambiguous. V lost 3 bases and J 8 bases, leaving 6 bases between the germline ends. Germline-derived CDR1 and CDR2 are SGHRS and YFSETQ. The CDR3 runs to 11 residues. The CDR3 loop is CASSSHYEQFF. The CDR3 DNA reads TGCGCCAGCAGCTCCCACTATGAGCAGTTCTTC.

The V gene is TRBV18, the J gene TRBJ2-1, with unresolved D. Germline CDR1 and CDR2: KGHSH and LQKENI. With 2 bases removed from V and 15 bases from J, the gap between germline ends came to 17 bases. The CDR3 contains 13 residues. The CDR3 here is CASSPLSVYNSFF. The CDR3 DNA sequence: TGTGCCAGCTCACCATTATCAGTTTATAATTCGTTCTTC.

The V gene is TRBV18, the J gene TRBJ2-3, with a weak D call TRBD1 (6 bases). V lost 2 bases to trimming and J lost 0 bases, with 12 bases between them. Germline-derived CDR1 and CDR2 are KGHSH and LQKENI. The CDR3 spans 16 residues. This CDR3 is CASSPLQGRSTDTQYF. In DNA form, the CDR3 reads TGTGCCAGCTCACCATTGCAGGGGCGGAGCACAGATACGCAGTATTTT.

The chain employs TRBV28 and TRBJ1-5, with unresolved D. The length of the CDR3 is 15 residues. Trimming removed 5 bases from V and 0 bases from J, with 11 bases in between. CDR1 and CDR2 from the germline V gene are MDHEN and SYDVKM. CDR3 amino acids: CASSEAAYSNQPQHF. The CDR3 nucleotides read TGTGCCAGCAGTGAGGCAGCATATAGCAATCAGCCCCAGCATTTT.